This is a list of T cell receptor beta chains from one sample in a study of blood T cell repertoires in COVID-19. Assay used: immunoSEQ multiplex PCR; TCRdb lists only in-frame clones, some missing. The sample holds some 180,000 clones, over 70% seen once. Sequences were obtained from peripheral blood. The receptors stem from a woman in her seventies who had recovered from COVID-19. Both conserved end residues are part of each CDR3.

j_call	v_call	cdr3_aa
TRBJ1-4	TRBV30	CAWSVQALGKLFF
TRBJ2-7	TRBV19	CASTQGGNTYEQYF
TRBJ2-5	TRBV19	CASSTGLAGGQETQYF
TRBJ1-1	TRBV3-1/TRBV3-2	CASSQWGGVGAFF
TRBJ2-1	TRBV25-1	CASSPGGGRAGNEQFF
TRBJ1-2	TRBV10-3	CAISAEADNDYGYTF
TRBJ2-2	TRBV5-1	CASRLAGSGELFF
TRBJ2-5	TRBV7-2	CASSLGVAGGPETQYF
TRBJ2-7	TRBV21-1	CASSTRATTSYEQYF
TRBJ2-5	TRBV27	CASSWGGPRETQYF
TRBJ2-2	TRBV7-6	CASSFLAGGTGELFF
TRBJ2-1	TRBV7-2	CASSLVDSNEQFF
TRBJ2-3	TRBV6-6	CASSPSGSTDTQYF
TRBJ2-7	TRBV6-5	CASSWWGGSKREQYF
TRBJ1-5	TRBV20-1	CSARQVGPQHF
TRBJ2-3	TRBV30	CAWSAGDTQYF
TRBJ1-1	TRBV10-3	CAISPGWGGKTEAFF
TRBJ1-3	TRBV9	CASSGRDRYSGNTIYF
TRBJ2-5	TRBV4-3	CASSPSWGEETQYF
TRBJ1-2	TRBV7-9	CASSRGQTYGYTF
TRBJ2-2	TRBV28	CASSPRRAAANTGELFF
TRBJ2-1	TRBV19	CASRSGSYNEQFF
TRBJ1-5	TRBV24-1	CATRIETENQPQHF
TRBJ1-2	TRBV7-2	CASSLQGHYGYTF
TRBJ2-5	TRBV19	CASSRARQGAQYF
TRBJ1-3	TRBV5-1	CASSSLAGGPGNTIYF
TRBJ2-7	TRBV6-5	CASSYTGTGAYEQYF
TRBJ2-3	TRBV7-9	CASSSTGFSTDTQYF
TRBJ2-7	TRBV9	CASSVDVGSEQYF
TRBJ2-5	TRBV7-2	CASSPPGAAGTQYF
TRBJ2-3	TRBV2	CASSGLAGATDTQYF
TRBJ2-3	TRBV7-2	CASSSDRGGTQYF
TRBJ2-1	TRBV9	CASSVIHGRDYNEQFF
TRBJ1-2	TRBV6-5	CASSAQPGPYGYTF
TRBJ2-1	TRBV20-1	CTPYAGFF
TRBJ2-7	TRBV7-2	CASSPSEPTSYEQYF
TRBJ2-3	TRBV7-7	CASSTDRGDTQYF
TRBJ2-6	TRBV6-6	CASSSASSGANVLTF
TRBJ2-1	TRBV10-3	CAISDRRGQGVHNEQFF
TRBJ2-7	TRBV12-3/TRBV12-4	CASSRLGTGTYF
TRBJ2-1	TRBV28	CASTVRARGDNEQFF
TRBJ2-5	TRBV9	CASSSHTGRAQYF
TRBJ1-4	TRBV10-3	CAISESSGATNEKLFF
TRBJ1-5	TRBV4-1	CASSQDWGDYSNQPQHF
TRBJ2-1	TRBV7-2	CASSTRSGGNEQFF
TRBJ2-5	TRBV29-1	CSVEQTGETQYF
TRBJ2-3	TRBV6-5	CASTLYGTSTDTQYF
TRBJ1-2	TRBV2	CASGSGYRGNYGYTF